This entry is about one TCR beta chain. The antigen remains undetermined. The sample belongs to a study of cytomegalovirus exposure and HLA in healthy donors. The PCR had 60 Vbeta and 13 Jbeta primers. Some clones are missing from TCRdb's copy, which holds only in-frame ones; the method was immunoSEQ multiplex PCR. The sample contains more than 95,000 clones, 60% to 80% of which appear only once. Trimming shortened V by 9 bases and J by 6 bases, and 11 bases separated the two germline ends. This CDR3 contains 12 residues. Germline loops: CDR1 SEHNR, CDR2 FQNEAQ (reference sequence). Regarding the study as a whole: Follow-up analysis later connected one missense variant in DCLRE1C with trimming of TCR beta V- and J-genes. Among TCR beta chains of equal frequency, HLA-associated ones were more clonally expanded in a later analysis. Productive status was seen about 90% or about 30% of the time for most TCR beta V segments in an earlier analysis.

This chain connects TRBV7-9 to TRBJ1-4, with D unclear. Material: PBMCs. The receptor was isolated from a woman aged 40 to 55 in good health and CMV-seropositive. The CDR3 is CASQKFHEKLFF. As DNA, the CDR3 is TGTGCCAGTCAAAAATTTCATGAAAAACTGTTTTTT.